What follows is one TCR beta chain and its context. Its antigen remains unknown. This record comes from a study of OX40 agonist ivuxolimab in advanced cancers. Profiling relied on immunoSEQ multiplex PCR, and the TCRdb table lists in-frame clones only, not all of them. The sample contains 100,000 or so clones, about nine tenths of which appear only once. V was clipped by 4 bases and J by 0 bases, with 7 bases between them. Germline CDR1 reads SGHRS; CDR2 reads YFSETQ. There are 13 residues in the CDR3. The study's findings and limits: Expanded clones were, on average, more numerous among CD8+ T cells than CD4+. Circulating CD4+ and CD8+ T cells showed clonal expansion by week 6 at 0.1 to 3.0 mg/kg.

The chain couples TRBV5-1 to TRBJ2-5; TRBD1 might be the D (6 bases). The material was CD4+ or CD8+ T cells sorted from blood, obtained in a trial of the OX40 agonist ivuxolimab. The receptor was isolated from an adult with an advanced solid tumor such as melanoma, head and neck, liver or kidney cancer. CDR3 loop: CASSGDNQETQYF. Written as DNA, the CDR3 is TGCGCCAGCAGCGGGGACAACCAAGAGACCCAGTACTTC. The full variable domain, its missing parts supplied by reference TRBV5-1 and TRBJ2-5, is KAGVTQTPRYLIKTRGQQVTLSCSPISGHRSVSWYQQTPGQGLQFLFEYFSETQRNKGNFPGRFSGRQFSNSRSEMNVSTLELGDSALYLCASSGDNQETQYFGPGTRLLVL.